This TCR beta chain was identified in a study of human T cells and chemical hapten exposure. Across the whole study: Patch testing placed 0.01% DPC on the upper back, with readings at 6 days. Overall study results and limits: Correlating positively with patch test score were the PT1 expanded TCR counts.

As for time point: patch test 3, about 24 weeks after DPC sensitization. Sample treatment: therapeutic diphenylcyclopropenone sensitization with weekly scalp DPC. Total RNA was isolated from unfractionated whole blood. Each donor was an alopecia patient between 18 and 70 years of age who qualified for DPC. Trimming removed 6 bases at V and 0 bases at J, with 15 bases between. The CDR3 is 16 amino acids. TCRdb reprocessed the RACE reads with MiXCR, giving one entry per CDR3 protein. The sample yields some 39,000 distinct CDR3 sequences, 9% to 9.5% seen once. This clonotype was found many times. Antigen unknown.

The clonotype comes from a man aged 45-60 years with alopecia areata. Some clones in this sample may be carry-over from other donors' samples. The material was whole blood, obtained in connection with sensitization to the hapten diphenylcyclopropenone (DPC). The chain couples TRBV12-3 or TRBV12-4 to TRBJ1-5; D ambiguous. The CDR3 nucleotides are TGTGCCAGCAGCCCCATGGGTCTAGTTAGCAATCAGCCCCAGCATTTT. This sequence encodes CASSPMGLVSNQPQHF.